The 28 T cell receptor beta chains given below trace back to one sample, sequenced in a study of vaccination and CD4 T cells after COVID-19. Time point denoted: late sampling 161 to 241 days after vaccination in three convalescent patients. Treatment specified: approximately nine-day PBMC culture with coronavirus spike peptide pools or control peptides (ViraFEST assay). Sequenced with the Oncomine TCR Beta short-read assay was DNA taken from cultured CD4+ T cells. TCRdb ran MiXCR on the PCR reads and lists one entry per CDR3 protein. The data hold tens of thousands of distinct CDR3 sequences, with 35% observed a single time. Which antigens these TCRs recognize remains unknown. Sequenced here: CD4+ T cells from blood, cultured in vitro, sampled about 7 months after SARS-CoV-2 vaccination. The receptors come from a human donor who had recovered from COVID-19.

This clonotype was recorded a few times. The chain is built from TRBV20-1 and TRBJ2-5, with 9 bases fitting TRBD2. V dropped 5 bases and J dropped 1; count of bases not matched to a gene: 8. The CDR3 extends over 15 amino acids. Germline V gives CDR1 DFQATT, CDR2 SNEGSKA (reference sequence). CDR3 DNA sequence: TGCAGTGCTTTTACTAGCGGGCCCCTCCAAGAGACCCAGTACTTC. Translated: CSAFTSGPLQETQYF.

This clonotype was counted a single time. The chain carries TRBV4-2 and TRBJ1-5; tentatively, D is TRBD1 (5 bases). There are 14 residues in the CDR3. In germline, CDR1 is LGHNA, CDR2 YNFKEQ. Trimming cost V 1 base and J 5 bases, with 9 bases left between them. The CDR3 is CASSQVDTYQPQHF. DNA of the CDR3: TGTGCCAGCAGCCAAGTGGACACATATCAGCCCCAGCATTTT.

The chain combines TRBV20-1 with TRBJ2-1, with D possibly matching TRBD2 (5 bases). The CDR3 consists of 15 residues. The V and J ends lost 6 bases and 5 bases respectively, with 20 bases between them. Looked up from germline, CDR1 is DFQATT and CDR2 is SNEGSKA (reference sequence). CDR3 nucleotide sequence: TGCAGTGCAATAAGGGAGTTAGGGTGGAACAATGAGCAGTTCTTC. This codes for CSAIRELGWNNEQFF.

This clonotype was picked up a small number of times. The chain joins TRBV10-3 to TRBJ2-1, with D unclear. The V end was cut by 1 base, the J end by 0 bases, with 7 bases between. The CDR3 runs to 15 residues. CDR1 is ENHRY and CDR2 is SYGVKD in the germline V gene. CDR3 DNA: TGTGCCATCAGTGAGTGGGCAGCCTCCTACAATGAGCAGTTCTTC. Translated, it gives CAISEWAASYNEQFF.

This chain joins TRBV6-5 and TRBJ2-7, with 11 bases aligning to TRBD2. Trimming at V came to 0 bases and at J to 2 bases, leaving 9 bases not matched to a gene. This CDR3 is built from 18 residues. Germline loops: CDR1 MNHEY, CDR2 SVGAGI. The CDR3 region has the DNA TGTGCCAGCAGTTACTCCTCCGGATTAGCGGGAGGGACCTACGAGCAGTACTTC. Translated, it gives CASSYSSGLAGGTYEQYF.

The chain recombines TRBV20-1 with TRBJ1-2, with TRBD1 identical over 9 bases. Looked up from germline, CDR1 is DFQATT and CDR2 is SNEGSKA (reference sequence). J was trimmed by 2 bases and V by 1 base; bases with no gene match: 8. This CDR3 is built from 16 residues. DNA for the CDR3: TGCAGTGCTAGAGCCTTGACCGGGACAGGGAACTATGGCTACACCTTC. As protein: CSARALTGTGNYGYTF.

This chain connects TRBV15 to TRBJ2-2; D call uncertain. Trimming took 6 bases from V and 7 from J, leaving 9 bases between them. Germline V gives CDR1 LNHNV, CDR2 YYDKDF (reference sequence). The CDR3 has 12 amino acids. The CDR3 here is CATSGQVGELFF. CDR3 nucleotides: TGTGCCACCAGTGGCCAAGTCGGGGAGCTGTTTTTT.

This clonotype has a single count. The junction departs from the called germline gene at one end, perhaps through a read error. The chain has TRBV7-2 and TRBJ2-5; a possible D gene is TRBD1 (5 bases). The CDR3 covers 13 residues. Germline loops: CDR1 SGHTA, CDR2 FQGNSA. The CDR3 DNA reads as TGTGCCAGCAGCTTGGACATACAAGAGACCCAGCACTTC. It specifies CASSLDIQETQHF.

The rearrangement links TRBV6-5 to TRBJ1-5; 8 bases align to TRBD1. Germline V CDR1 and CDR2: MNHEY, SVGAGI. The CDR3 extends over 14 amino acids. Trimming took 4 bases from V and 5 from J; bases not matched to a gene: 4. The CDR3 DNA sequence: TGTGCCAGCAGTTTAGGACAGGGAGATCAGCCCCAGCATTTT. This codes for CASSLGQGDQPQHF.

The chain recombines TRBV6-1 with TRBJ2-1; D remains ambiguous. Trimming pared 2 bases from V and 9 bases from J, leaving 5 bases between. The CDR3 length is 11 residues. The germline V gene has CDR1 MNHNS and CDR2 SASEGT. The CDR3 region is CASSEQAEQFF. The CDR3 DNA reads TGTGCCAGCAGTGAACAGGCTGAGCAGTTCTTC.

The chain combines TRBV7-3 with TRBJ2-1, with unresolved D. The CDR3 consists of 16 residues. Germline lookup yields CDR1 SGHTA and CDR2 FQGTGA. The V end lost 5 bases, the J end lost 0 bases, and 14 bases lay between the germline ends. The CDR3 protein is CASSILGSSSYNEQFF. CDR3 nucleotides: TGTGCCAGCAGCATCCTAGGGTCGAGCTCCTACAATGAGCAGTTCTTC.

The chain joins TRBV10-3 to TRBJ2-7, with TRBD1 identical over 7 bases. Germline V CDR1 and CDR2: ENHRY, SYGVKD. Unmatched junction bases numbered 11, after V lost 0 bases and J lost 6 bases. The CDR3 is made up of 16 amino acids. CDR3 in DNA: TGTGCCATCAGTGAGTCCTTCGGCAGGGGGTCAATCGAGCAGTACTTC. It yields the protein CAISESFGRGSIEQYF.

This clonotype was picked up a small number of times. The rearrangement uses TRBV20-1 and TRBJ1-3; no clear D gene. This CDR3 spans 13 amino acids. The V gene lost 3 bases and the J gene lost 0 bases, with 6 bases spanning the gap. Per germline, CDR1 DFQATT and CDR2 SNEGSKA (reference sequence). The CDR3 DNA follows: TGCAGTGCTAGGGGGAACTCTGGAAACACCATATATTTT. Its translation is CSARGNSGNTIYF.

This chain connects TRBV20-1 to TRBJ2-3; 7 nucleotides align to TRBD2. CDR3 length: 16 amino acids. In germline, CDR1 is DFQATT, CDR2 SNEGSKA (reference sequence). The ends lost 1 base at V and 4 bases at J; junction bases unmatched: 11. The CDR3 region has the DNA TGCAGTGCTAGAGCCCCCCCGCGGGAGTTGGCAGATACGCAGTATTTT. Translated, it gives CSARAPPRELADTQYF.

This clonotype came up a few times. The V gene is TRBV20-1, the J gene TRBJ1-2, with a possible D match to TRBD1 (5 bases). The V end was cut by 5 bases, the J end by 4 bases, with 11 bases between. The germline CDR1 and CDR2 sequences are DFQATT and SNEGSKA (reference sequence). This CDR3 is built from 12 residues. The CDR3 DNA reads TGCAGTGCTGGGACTTCTAGCTATGGCTACACCTTC. Translated: CSAGTSSYGYTF.

This clonotype was detected a few times. The CDR3 DNA reads TGTGCCACCAGCAGAGGTGTAGGCCTCGGACCCCAGCATTTT. Its protein is CATSRGVGLGPQHF. The gene calls are TRBV15 and TRBJ1-5; D is unclear. The V end was cut by 1 base, the J end by 10 bases, with 14 bases between. CDR1 and CDR2 (germline): LNHNV, YYDKDF (reference sequence). This CDR3 has 14 amino acids. Full variable domain (outside the CDR3, taken from reference TRBV15 and TRBJ1-5): DAMVIQNPRYQVTQFGKPVTLSCSQTLNHNVMYWYQQKSSQAPKLLFHYYDKDFNNEADTPDNFQSRRPNTSFCFLDIRSPGLGDTAMYLCATSRGVGLGPQHFGDGTRLSIL.

The table lists this clonotype with a few counts. One junction end disagrees with the germline gene, perhaps due to a read error. This chain links TRBV20-1 with TRBJ2-1, with D perhaps TRBD1 or TRBD2 (5 bases each). Germline lookup yields CDR1 DFQATT and CDR2 SNEGSKA (reference sequence). The CDR3 is 15 amino acids. The CDR3 DNA sequence: TGCAGTGCGAGAGGGGAGCGGACTGGGCGAAATGAGCAGTTCTTC. This sequence encodes CSARGERTGRNEQFF.

In this sample, this clonotype turned up a few times. The chain uses TRBV19 and TRBJ2-5, with 8 bases identical to TRBD2. CDR3 length equals 16 residues. In germline, CDR1 is LNHDA, CDR2 SQIVND (reference sequence). The V and J ends lost 5 bases and 5 bases, in that order; junction bases with no gene match: 13. DNA for the CDR3: TGTGCCAGTAGTGGAGGTAGCGGGGAGGGGTTGGAGACCCAGTACTTC. Its translation is CASSGGSGEGLETQYF.

This clonotype occurred a few times. The chain combines TRBV7-6 with TRBJ2-5; no clear D gene. The CDR3 loop spans 12 amino acids. The V gene's germline CDR1 is SGHVS and CDR2 FNYEAQ. V was trimmed by 0 bases and J by 5 bases, leaving 4 bases between them. The chain's CDR3 is CASSLARETQYF. The CDR3 DNA is TGTGCCAGCAGCTTAGCGCGGGAGACCCAGTACTTC.

This clonotype turned up a few times. The rearrangement uses TRBV7-3 and TRBJ1-6, with no clear D. The CDR3 covers 13 residues. With 2 bases removed from V and 7 bases from J, the gap between germline ends came to 6 bases. The germline V gene encodes CDR1 SGHTA and CDR2 FQGTGA. Written as DNA, the CDR3 is TGTGCCAGCAGCTTAGGACCCAATTCACCCCTCCACTTT. Its protein product is CASSLGPNSPLHF.

This chain connects TRBV10-3 to TRBJ2-1, with D perhaps matching TRBD2 (6 bases). CDR3 length: 13 residues. Germline CDR1 and CDR2: ENHRY and SYGVKD. V lost 6 bases and J lost 10, with 16 bases in between. CDR3 residues: CAIRQEGREEQFF. CDR3 coding DNA: TGTGCCATCAGACAGGAGGGCCGGGAGGAGCAGTTCTTC.

This rearrangement joins TRBV19 to TRBJ1-5; no clear D gene. Germline V gene sequence: CDR1 LNHDA, CDR2 SQIVND (reference sequence). This CDR3 is built from 13 residues. V lost 5 bases and J lost 0, with 5 bases in between. The CDR3 protein is CASSEVSNQPQHF. The DNA of the CDR3 is TGTGCCAGTAGTGAGGTTAGCAATCAGCCCCAGCATTTT.

The chain links TRBV6-1 to TRBJ1-2; TRBD1 matches at 8 bases. The V and J ends lost 6 bases and 4 bases, in that order; junction bases with no gene match: 7. CDR1 is MNHNS and CDR2 is SASEGT in the germline V gene. The CDR3 covers 14 residues. In DNA form, the CDR3 reads TGTGCCAGCAGGCAGGGGGCTACTGCCTATGGCTACACCTTC. The encoded protein is CASRQGATAYGYTF.

This clonotype showed up just once. The chain joins TRBV19 to TRBJ2-3; 9 positions match TRBD1. Germline V gene lookup returns CDR1 LNHDA and CDR2 SQIVND (reference sequence). After removal of 3 bases from V and 6 bases from J, the junction contained 4 bases not matched to a gene. CDR3 length: 14 amino acids. CDR3 sequence (DNA): TGTGCCAGTAGTATCGACAGGGGGTCGGATACGCAGTATTTT. Protein sequence: CASSIDRGSDTQYF.

V usage is TRBV20-1 and J usage is TRBJ2-3, with TRBD1 identical over 11 bases. V lost 5 bases and J lost 3; bases outside the gene matches: 4. Germline CDR1 reads DFQATT; CDR2 reads SNEGSKA (reference sequence). The CDR3 extends over 14 amino acids. The CDR3 is CSASGQGATDTQYF. The DNA of the CDR3 is TGCAGTGCTTCCGGACAGGGGGCAACAGATACGCAGTATTTT.

This chain joins TRBV28 and TRBJ2-3; 10 bases are a match to TRBD2. The CDR3 spans 15 residues. V shed 2 bases, J shed 5 bases, and the junction held 4 bases outside the gene matches. Germline V gene data show CDR1 as MDHEN and CDR2 as SYDVKM. CDR3 in DNA: TGTGCCAGCAGTTTAAGCGGGAGGGCCAAAGATACGCAGTATTTT. This gives the protein CASSLSGRAKDTQYF.

The chain is built from TRBV7-2 and TRBJ1-6; D unresolved. Germline V CDR1 and CDR2: SGHTA, FQGNSA. The V end was cut by 1 base, the J end by 4 bases, with 17 bases between. The CDR3 runs to 18 residues. DNA of the CDR3: TGTGCCAGCAGCTTAGGACTAGGGAGCGGAAATTATAATTCACCCCTCCACTTT. This codes for CASSLGLGSGNYNSPLHF.

In its sample, this clonotype is medium-sized. The V gene is TRBV20-1, the J gene TRBJ2-5; weak D call: TRBD2 (5 bases). The V gene lost 6 bases and the J gene lost 2 bases, with 13 bases spanning the gap. Looked up from germline, CDR1 is DFQATT and CDR2 is SNEGSKA (reference sequence). The CDR3 covers 13 residues. The DNA of the CDR3 is TGCAGTGCCCCAACTAGGGCACAAGAGACCCAGTACTTC. Its translation: CSAPTRAQETQYF.